This T cell receptor beta chain was identified during a study of blood T cell repertoires in COVID-19. Study in general: Researchers got acute and convalescent COVID-19 samples from the United States, Italy and Spain.

Individuals drawn from around 24 US areas were about 18 to 95 years old. Participants' own reports of clinical history determined their cohort assignment. Two negative PCRs, clearance, or symptom resolution were required of recovered Cohort 3 donors. Assay used: immunoSEQ multiplex PCR; TCRdb lists only in-frame clones, some missing. The data show a few hundred thousand clones, roughly four fifths seen once. The length of the CDR3 is 17 residues. Germline CDR1 is SGHRS and CDR2 is YFSETQ. V lost 5 bases and J lost 0; bases outside the gene matches: 11. V and J are TRBV5-1 and TRBJ2-1; 7 bases line up with TRBD2. The sequence derives from a woman aged 50 to 60 who had recovered from COVID-19. Sequencing was carried out using PBMCs or T cells enriched from blood (not recorded which). The CDR3 DNA sequence: TGCGCCAGCAGGAGGCAACTAGCGACCAACTCCTACAATGAGCAGTTCTTC. It is translated as CASRRQLATNSYNEQFF.